The rows below give T cell receptor beta chains drawn from one sample of a study of blood T cell repertoires in COVID-19. Repertoires were generated with immunoSEQ multiplex PCR, while TCRdb's copy carries only in-frame clones and drops some. The sample has hundreds of thousands of clones; around 91% are singletons. The sample comprised PBMCs or T cells enriched from blood (not recorded which). The receptor set was obtained from a woman younger than 35 with acute COVID-19. The CDR3 runs from the conserved cysteine through the conserved F or W. D genes are given only for firm matches. Clone size is not always given. Where it is, it says once, few, many or a class for expanded clones.

V	D	size	J	DNA	CDR3
TRBV7-3	TRBD2	.	TRBJ2-2	TGTGCCAGCAGCCTAAACGGACTGAGACTAGCGGGAGAGACCGGGGAGCTGTTTTTT	CASSLNGLRLAGETGELFF
TRBV6-5	TRBD1	.	TRBJ2-1	TGTGCCACCCTAGGATCTAACAGGGGCAGTGAGCAGTTCTTC	CATLGSNRGSEQFF
TRBV2	.	.	TRBJ2-3	TGCACTTCCTGGACAACAACAGATACGCAGTATTTT	CTSWTTTDTQYF
TRBV27	.	.	TRBJ2-3	TGTGCCAGCAGTTTATCGGCAACCAGGGTGTTTGGCACAGATACGCAGTATTTT	CASSLSATRVFGTDTQYF
TRBV30	.	.	TRBJ1-1	TGTGCCTGGAGTGAATCTAACACTGAAGCTTTCTTT	CAWSESNTEAFF
TRBV5-1	TRBD2	.	TRBJ2-1	TGCGCCAGCAGCTTGGCCCTAGCGGGACCCAATGAGCAGTTCTTC	CASSLALAGPNEQFF
TRBV18	.	.	TRBJ1-4	TGTGCCAGCTCACCTAGGTCGACTTTAGGAGAAAAACTGTTTTTT	CASSPRSTLGEKLFF
TRBV18	.	.	TRBJ1-4	TGTGCCAGCTCACCGCGGACGGGAGAAAAACTGTTTTTT	CASSPRTGEKLFF
TRBV6-5	.	few	TRBJ1-1	TGTGCCAGCAGTCGGACAGTGAACACTGAAGCTTTCTTT	CASSRTVNTEAFF
TRBV28	TRBD2	once	TRBJ2-1	TGTGCCAGCAGTTTAAGGCTGTGGACTAGCGGGAGTAGGAAGTACAATGAGCAGTTCTTC	CASSLRLWTSGSRKYNEQFF
TRBV18	TRBD1	.	TRBJ1-3	TGTGCCAGCTCACCGGGACAGGGGTACGGAAACACCATATATTTT	CASSPGQGYGNTIYF
TRBV28	.	.	TRBJ2-4	TGTGCCAGCAGTTTATGGGGTTTGGAGAAACGGAACATTCAGTACTTC	CASSLWGLEKRNIQYF
TRBV24-1	TRBD2	.	TRBJ2-1	TGTGCCACCAGTGATTTGACTAGCGGGAGCAATGAGCAGTTCTTC	CATSDLTSGSNEQFF
TRBV12-1	.	.	TRBJ1-1	TGTGCCAGAGGCTGGGACAGAAACACTGAAGCTTTCTTT	CARGWDRNTEAFF
TRBV11-2	.	.	TRBJ2-5	TGTGCCAGCAGCTCCGGGTCACGAATACTCCAAGAGACCCAGTACTTC	CASSSGSRILQETQYF
TRBV30	.	.	TRBJ2-1	TGTGCCTGGAGGAGAGGCGGGGGCCCCAGCTCCTACAATGAGCAGTTCTTC	CAWRRGGGPSSYNEQFF
TRBV4-3	TRBD1	.	TRBJ2-1	TGCGCCAGCAGCTCCGGGACAGGGCTCTACAATGAGCAGTTCTTC	CASSSGTGLYNEQFF
TRBV5-1	TRBD1	.	TRBJ1-4	TGCGCCAGCAGCTCCTGGGACAGGGAAAAACTGTTTTTT	CASSSWDREKLFF
TRBV18	TRBD1	.	TRBJ1-1	TGTGCCAGCTCACCGCTAGACAGGGGCACTGAAGCTTTCTTT	CASSPLDRGTEAFF
TRBV19	TRBD2	.	TRBJ2-7	TGTGCCAGTAAAGTCCTGAGCGGGAGTGACGAGCAGTACTTC	CASKVLSGSDEQYF
TRBV5-4	TRBD1	.	TRBJ1-3	TGTGCCAGCAGTTCGACAGGGGGCGGGGGCACCATATATTTT	CASSSTGGGGTIYF
TRBV6-1	TRBD1	.	TRBJ1-1	TGTGCCAGCAGTGACGGGACAGTAAGGACTGAAGCTTTCTTT	CASSDGTVRTEAFF
TRBV6-5	TRBD2	.	TRBJ2-5	TGTGCCAGCAGTTACGCTAAGGGGAGGGCCCAAGAGACCCAGTACTTC	CASSYAKGRAQETQYF
TRBV28	.	.	TRBJ1-2	TGTGCCAGCAGTTTCCAAGGGGGGGGAAACTATGGCTACACCTTC	CASSFQGGGNYGYTF
TRBV7-2	.	.	TRBJ2-2	TGTGCCAGCAGCTTAGTAGGGGGATCGAACACCGGGGAGCTGTTTTTT	CASSLVGGSNTGELFF
TRBV27	.	.	TRBJ2-1	TGTGCCAGCAGTTCGGAGAGCTCCTACAATGAGCAGTTCTTC	CASSSESSYNEQFF
TRBV2	TRBD1	.	TRBJ1-1	TGTGCCAGCAGTAACAGGGGTGAAGCTTTCTTT	CASSNRGEAFF
TRBV11-3	TRBD2	.	TRBJ2-1	TGTGCCAGCAGCTTAGAGGGACCCCGTGGAGCGGGAGTGAATGAGCAGTTCTTC	CASSLEGPRGAGVNEQFF
TRBV11-2	.	.	TRBJ1-1	TGTGCCAGCAGCCCGTCGGGACTCATGAACACTGAAGCTTTCTTT	CASSPSGLMNTEAFF
TRBV27	.	few	TRBJ1-4	TGTGCCAGCAGTCCTAACAGGGTTCCAACTAATGAAAAACTGTTTTTT	CASSPNRVPTNEKLFF
TRBV28	.	.	TRBJ1-6	TGTGCCAGCAGTTTAGGCGGGCGGGATTATAATTCACCCCTCCACTTT	CASSLGGRDYNSPLHF
TRBV5-1	TRBD1	.	TRBJ2-2	TGCGCCAGCAGCTTGGAAGGGACAGGGAACACCGGGGAGCTGTTTTTT	CASSLEGTGNTGELFF
TRBV7-9	.	.	TRBJ1-2	TGTGCCAGCAGCCCTGGGGGGGGTCAATCCTATGGCTACACCTTC	CASSPGGGQSYGYTF
TRBV29-1	.	.	TRBJ1-5	TGCAGCGTGGCCAGCTCCGACAGACTGAATCAGCCCCAGCATTTT	CSVASSDRLNQPQHF
TRBV9	TRBD2	.	TRBJ2-1	TGTGCCAGCAGCAACTCCGGGACTAGGGTAAATGAGCGGTTCTTC	CASSNSGTRVNERFF
TRBV25-1	.	.	TRBJ2-7	TGTGCCAGCAGCCCTAGGCGGCCTTCCTACGAGCAGTACTTC	CASSPRRPSYEQYF
TRBV19	TRBD1	.	TRBJ2-7	TGTGCCAGTAGTATATCCCCTCCCGGGACAGGATCCTACGAGCAGTACTTC	CASSISPPGTGSYEQYF
TRBV7-9	.	.	TRBJ1-1	TGTGCCAGCAGCTGGCGGGGAGAGATGAACACTGAAGCTTTCTTT	CASSWRGEMNTEAFF
TRBV7-3	.	.	TRBJ2-1	TGTGCCAGCAGCTTATTCTTAGGGCGGGACCGAGGGAGTGAGCAGTTCTTC	CASSLFLGRDRGSEQFF
TRBV6-5	TRBD1	.	TRBJ2-7	TGTGCCAGCAGGGGGACAGGGGGCACGAACGAGCAGTACTTC	CASRGTGGTNEQYF
TRBV19	TRBD1	.	TRBJ1-5	TGTGCCAGTAATTTGTCAGGGGGTAGGGGTCAGCCCCAGCATTTT	CASNLSGGRGQPQHF
TRBV7-6	.	.	TRBJ2-2	TGTGCCAGCAGCTTGGAGGCGAACACCGGGGAGCTGTTTTTT	CASSLEANTGELFF
TRBV27	TRBD1	.	TRBJ2-7	TGTGCCAGCAGACAAATTATACCCATGACAGGGGACCGTCTATCTTCGAGGTACGAGCAGTACTTC	CASRQIIPMTGDRLSSRYEQYF
TRBV25-1	.	.	TRBJ2-3	TGTGCCAGCAGCCCCACTACGACTAGCACAGATACGCAGTATTTT	CASSPTTTSTDTQYF
TRBV9	TRBD1	.	TRBJ1-3	TGTGCCAGTGGACAGGGGGCGGTGAAATCGGGAAACACCATATATTTT	CASGQGAVKSGNTIYF
TRBV4-3	TRBD2	.	TRBJ2-6	TGCGCCAGCAGCCAAGGGACTAGCGGGAGAACTGGGGCCAACGTCCTGACTTTC	CASSQGTSGRTGANVLTF
TRBV6-5	TRBD1	.	TRBJ1-4	TGTGCCAGCAGGTACACCGGGACAGAAAATGAAAAACTGTTTTTT	CASRYTGTENEKLFF